This is a list of T cell receptor beta chains from one sample in a study of spatial heterogeneity in lung cancer. TCRdb re-called the 5' RACE reads with MiXCR, one entry per CDR3 protein. This table holds under 30,000 distinct CDR3 sequences, around 5.9% found once. Sequenced here: PBMCs, sampled at follow-up. These receptors originate from a male donor with early-stage non-small cell lung cancer. Both conserved end residues are part of each CDR3. The order of the fields is V gene, D gene, J gene, clone size, CDR3 DNA, CDR3 protein. D genes are given only for firm matches. Some rows have no size entry. The others give once, few or many, or a class for an expanded clone.

>TRBV5-1|-|TRBJ2-3|many
TGCGCCAGCAGCCGGATGGTTGGCTCTGATACGCAGTATTTT
CASSRMVGSDTQYF
>TRBV6-6|TRBD1|TRBJ1-2|many
TGTGCCAGCAGTTACGAGGGGGCCAACTATGGCTACACCTTC
CASSYEGANYGYTF
>TRBV20-1|TRBD1|TRBJ1-1|many
TGCAGTGCTAGAGGTCGGACAGGGAACACTGAAGCTTTCTTT
CSARGRTGNTEAFF
>TRBV10-3|TRBD2|TRBJ2-7|many
TGTGCCATCAGTCAAAGATCAGGACTAGAGAAGGACGAGCAGTACTTC
CAISQRSGLEKDEQYF
>TRBV2|-|TRBJ1-2|many
TGTGCCAGCAGCCCGCGGACCTCTGGCTACACCTTC
CASSPRTSGYTF
>TRBV18|-|TRBJ2-5|few
TGTGCCAGCTCCCTAGGGGATGTGGAGACCCAGTACTTC
CASSLGDVETQYF
>TRBV24-1|TRBD2|TRBJ2-1|many
TGTGCCACCAGTGATCCCCTAGCGGGAGGACCCTACAATGAGCAGTTCTTC
CATSDPLAGGPYNEQFF
>TRBV4-2|TRBD2|TRBJ2-4|many
TGTGCCAGCAGCCAAGAAGCGGGAGGAGATCGAAACATTCAGTACTTC
CASSQEAGGDRNIQYF
>TRBV29-1|TRBD2|TRBJ2-1|many
TGCAGCGTTGACGGCCTAGCGGGAGGCGTCTCCTACAATGAGCAGTTCTTC
CSVDGLAGGVSYNEQFF
>TRBV5-5|-|TRBJ1-6|many
TGTGCCAGCAGCTTTTATGGGGCCGTTTCTTCACCCCTCCACTTT
CASSFYGAVSSPLHF
>TRBV7-3|TRBD1|TRBJ1-1|-
TGTGCCAGCAGCACCCGACAGGGGGCTAGAGGCGCTGAAGCTTTCTTT
CASSTRQGARGAEAFF
>TRBV7-2|-|TRBJ2-4|few
TGTGCCAGCAGCTTAGACAGAACGGAAAACATTCAGTACTTC
CASSLDRTENIQYF
>TRBV7-8|TRBD1|TRBJ1-3|few
TGTGCCAGCAGCTTAGCGTCTGGGACAGGGACCCCTGGAAACACCATATATTTT
CASSLASGTGTPGNTIYF
>TRBV4-2|-|TRBJ1-5|medium-sized
TGTGCCAGCAGCCAAAAACCGGGGGTGGGCAATCAGCCCCAGCATTTT
CASSQKPGVGNQPQHF
>TRBV18|-|TRBJ1-2|few
TGTGCCAGCTCACCGCGGGACAATGATGGCTACACCTTC
CASSPRDNDGYTF
>TRBV5-1|-|TRBJ1-4|-
TGCGCCAGCAGCTTCGGGGGGTCGGCTAATGAAAAACTGTTTTTT
CASSFGGSANEKLFF
>TRBV18|TRBD2|TRBJ2-2|-
TGTGCCAGCTCCAGCAATAGCGGGGAAAACACCGGGGAGCTGTTTTTT
CASSSNSGENTGELFF
>TRBV24-1|TRBD1|TRBJ1-1|many
TGTGCCACCGGACAGGGCAACACTGAAGCTTTCTTT
CATGQGNTEAFF
>TRBV18|-|TRBJ2-3|few
TGTGCCAGCTCCCCGGAGTCTCAAAGCACAGATACGCAGTATTTT
CASSPESQSTDTQYF
>TRBV2|-|TRBJ1-1|many
TGTGCCAGCAGTGTTACAGGGCCCCCGAACACTGAAGCTTTCTTT
CASSVTGPPNTEAFF
>TRBV6-2/TRBV6-3|-|TRBJ2-7|many
TGTGCCAGCAGTCCTGAACCAACCTACGAGCAGTACTTC
CASSPEPTYEQYF
>TRBV7-6|-|TRBJ1-4|many
TGTGCCAGCAGCCTTCAGGACGGTAATGAAAAACTGTTTTTT
CASSLQDGNEKLFF